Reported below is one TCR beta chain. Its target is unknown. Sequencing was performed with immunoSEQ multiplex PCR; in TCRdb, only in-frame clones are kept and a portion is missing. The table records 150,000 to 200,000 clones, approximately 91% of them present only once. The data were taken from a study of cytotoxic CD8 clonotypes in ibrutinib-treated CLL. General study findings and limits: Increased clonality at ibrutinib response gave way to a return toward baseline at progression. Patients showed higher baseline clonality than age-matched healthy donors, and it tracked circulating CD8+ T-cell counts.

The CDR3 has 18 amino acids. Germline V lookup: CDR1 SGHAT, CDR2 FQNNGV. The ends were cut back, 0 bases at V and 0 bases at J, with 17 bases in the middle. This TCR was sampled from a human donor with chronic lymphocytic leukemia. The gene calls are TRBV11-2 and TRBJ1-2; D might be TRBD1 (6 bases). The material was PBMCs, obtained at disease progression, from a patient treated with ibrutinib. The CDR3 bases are TGTGCCAGCAGCTTAGAATACAGGGCTAAAGGAGCTAACTATGGCTACACCTTC. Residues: CASSLEYRAKGANYGYTF.